This T cell receptor beta chain emerged from a study of breast tumors, draining lymph nodes, adjacent tissues. TCRdb redid the calling of the multiplex PCR reads with MiXCR, one entry per CDR3 protein. Here the sample spans under 250,000 distinct CDR3 sequences, 32% being singletons. Trimming took off 5 bases at V and 0 bases at J, with 26 bases between the two ends. CDR1 SGHTA and CDR2 FQGNSA come from the germline V gene. The CDR3 extends over 19 amino acids. Study-wide points: Most tumor T cells seemingly derive from lymph node, then expand in tumor. Tumor repertoires ranked between lymph nodes and nontumor tissue in diversity, with V and J gene preferences. Luminal-like breast cancer showed significantly greater tumor-nontumor repertoire similarity than basal-like breast cancer did.

About this clonotype itself: Antigen specificity is unknown.

Axillary draining lymph nodes of breast cancer patients supplied the node samples. This chain joins TRBV7-2 and TRBJ2-7; TRBD1 might be the D (6 bases). The receptor's source is a female donor with breast cancer. Some clones in this sample may be carry-over from other donors' samples. The sample was axillary lymph node tissue. The CDR3 sequence is CASSPTPRSVGGPSYEQYF. DNA of the CDR3: TGTGCCAGCAGCCCCACCCCCCGCAGCGTTGGGGGCCCCTCCTACGAGCAGTACTTC.